What follows is one TCR beta chain and its context. Antigen specificity is unknown. The entry originates in a study of cytomegalovirus exposure and HLA in healthy donors. Study observations and caveats: Cytomegalovirus-associated status was assigned to 164 TCR beta chains. Specificity for CMV antigens was confirmed in vitro for three of the CMV-associated chains. In a later analysis, around 18,000 TCR beta sequences were associated with HLA alleles at 0.05 false discovery rate.

V lost 3 bases and J 5 bases, leaving 5 bases between the germline ends. Germline V lookup: CDR1 MNHNY, CDR2 SVGAGI (reference sequence). This CDR3 is 11 amino acids long. Researchers ran the PCR with 60 Vbeta and 13 Jbeta primers. The data were produced by immunoSEQ multiplex PCR, yet TCRdb's version contains in-frame clones alone and is incomplete. The table lists tens of thousands of clones, about 75% of them singletons. The receptor was derived from a man in his 70s in good health and CMV-seronegative. The specimen sequenced was PBMCs. The gene calls are TRBV6-6 and TRBJ2-7; weak D call: TRBD2 (5 bases). The CDR3 region is CASSYSDEQYF. The DNA for the CDR3 is TGTGCCAGCAGTTATAGCGACGAGCAGTACTTC.